These 12 T cell receptor beta chains share one sample of origin, sequenced in a study of tumor and adjacent non-tumor tissue in lung cancer. RNA was extracted from bulk tissue without any cell sorting. Three rounds of nested PCR, following a modified ARM-PCR protocol, produced the TCRbeta library. TCRdb re-analysed the multiplex PCR reads in MiXCR, keeping a single row per CDR3 protein. The sample gives 75,000 to 95,000 distinct CDR3 sequences, roughly two thirds of which show up once; approximately 9.5% is in the top ten. The sequenced sample consisted of lung tumor tissue. These receptors came from a woman aged 40-49 years with non-small cell lung cancer.

As for this clonotype: Since the CDR3 does not end with the conserved phenylalanine or tryptophan, this likely comes from a read error. The chain employs TRBV29-1 and TRBJ2-3, with D possibly TRBD2 on 7 matching bases. Germline CDR1 SQVTM, CDR2 ANQGSEA. The CDR3 contains 14 residues. The CDR3 reads CSATGRDNTDRQYS. The CDR3 coding sequence is TGCAGTGCCACAGGGAGGGATAACACAGATAGGCAGTATTCT.

As regards this clonotype: An end of the junction does not agree with germline; a read error may underlie this. This chain connects TRBV7-9 to TRBJ2-1, with 10 bases that match TRBD2. The CDR3 extends over 19 amino acids. CDR1 and CDR2 (germline): SEHNR, FQNEAQ (reference sequence). CDR3 nucleotides: TGTGCCAGCAGCTTAGCTCGGGGGTTAGCGGGAGGCGCCATGCATGAGCACTTCTTC. This gives the protein CASSLARGLAGGAMHEHFF. Full variable domain (outside the CDR3, taken from reference TRBV7-9 and TRBJ2-1): DTGVSQNPRHKITKRGQNVTFRCDPISEHNRLYWYRQTLGQGPEFLTYFQNEAQLEKSRLLSDRFSAERPKGSFSTLEIQRTEQGDSAMYLCASSLARGLAGGAMHEHFFGPGTRLTVL.

This clonotype has just a few counts. This chain uses TRBV18 with TRBJ2-3, with TRBD1 matching over 10 bases. The junction had 8 bases not matched to a gene; V was cut back by 8 bases and J by 3 bases. Germline assignment: CDR1 KGHSH and CDR2 LQKENI. This CDR3 has 15 residues. The CDR3: CASTTGGVGTDTQYF. CDR3 DNA: TGTGCCAGCACGACAGGGGGCGTCGGTACAGATACGCAGTATTTT. Looking up the rest from reference TRBV18 and TRBJ2-3 gives the full variable domain: NAGVMQNPRHLVRRRGQEARLRCSPMKGHSHVYWYRQLPEEGLKFMVYLQKENIIDESGMPKERFSAEFPKEGPSILRIQQVVRGDSAAYFCASTTGGVGTDTQYFGPGTRLTVL.

This chain links TRBV12-3 or TRBV12-4 with TRBJ2-7; D is perhaps TRBD2 (6 bases). The CDR3 extends over 14 amino acids. Here the CDR3 reads CVNSFGGSSYEQYF. The CDR3, as DNA: TGTGTCAACAGTTTCGGGGGATCCTCCTACGAGCAGTACTTC.

Sample share makes this clonotype medium-sized (0.01 to 0.1%). This chain links TRBV11-2 with TRBJ2-3; 7 positions match TRBD2. The CDR3 has 16 amino acids. The germline V gene encodes CDR1 SGHAT and CDR2 FQNNGV. J was trimmed by 1 base and V by 1 base; bases with no gene match: 5. The CDR3 loop reads CASSLVGGGGTDTQYF. The CDR3 DNA follows: TGTGCCAGCAGCTTAGTTGGCGGGGGAGGCACAGATACGCAGTATTTT.

A few counts support this clonotype. Lacking the conserved final phenylalanine or tryptophan, this CDR3 likely reflects a read error. The genes are TRBV6-6 and TRBJ2-7; 11 bases agree with TRBD2. CDR1 and CDR2 (germline): MNHNY, SVGAGI (reference sequence). The CDR3 totals 14 residues. The CDR3 coding sequence is TGTGCCGGCAGGGGAACTAGCGGGAGAGACGAGCAGTACATC. This gives the protein CAGRGTSGRDEQYI.

The rearrangement links TRBV29-1 to TRBJ2-1; D not certain. Germline CDR1 reads SQVTM; CDR2 reads ANQGSEA. With 6 bases removed from V and 3 bases from J, the gap between germline ends came to 21 bases. The CDR3 is 16 residues long. The CDR3 DNA sequence: TGCAGCGTCCCGAAATGCATCTCCCGATGCTACAATGAGCAGTTCTTC. It encodes CSVPKCISRCYNEQFF.

This sequence joins TRBV6-6 and TRBJ1-5, with D maybe TRBD1 (5 bases). This CDR3 is 14 amino acids long. CDR1 is MNHNY and CDR2 is SVGAGI in the germline V gene (reference sequence). The ends were cut back, 8 bases at V and 7 bases at J, with 18 bases in the middle. Written as DNA, the CDR3 is TGTGCCAGCGGCACACATGGGGCAGGCCAGCCCCAGCATTTT. Its protein product is CASGTHGAGQPQHF.

Turning to this clonotype: This likely comes from a read error, as the CDR3 has no conserved phenylalanine or tryptophan at its end. The rearrangement uses TRBV12-3 or TRBV12-4 and TRBJ2-1; D uncertain. This CDR3 region has 12 residues. Trimming pared 5 bases from V and 10 bases from J, leaving 12 bases between. For the CDR3, the DNA is TGTGCCAGCAGTCCCTCTACGCGGGAGCAGTTCATC. This sequence encodes CASSPSTREQFI.

Details on this clonotype: With a much larger clone just one base away, this may be a read error. This chain links TRBV7-9 with TRBJ2-1, with a weak D call TRBD1 (5 bases). With 10 bases removed from V and 6 bases from J, the gap between germline ends came to 13 bases. The CDR3 covers 12 residues. In germline, CDR1 is SEHNR, CDR2 FQNEAQ (reference sequence). Written as DNA, the CDR3 is TGTGCCACCATCCAGGGAACCAATGAGCAGTTCTTC. The encoded protein is CATIQGTNEQFF.

Points on this clonotype: As the CDR3 is not closed by the conserved phenylalanine or tryptophan, this likely results from a read error. It is unclear where the CDR3 begins or ends on the DNA, so no DNA is shown, and the CDR3 is as TCRdb lists it. The rearrangement uses TRBV12-3 or TRBV12-4 and TRBJ1-2. The CDR3 spans 13 residues, counting both ends. The CDR3 spells CASSSRMNYGYAL.

Details on this clonotype: This sequence may be a read error, since a much larger clone differs from it by one base. The genes are TRBV20-1 and TRBJ1-5; D is perhaps TRBD1 (5 bases). Trimming took off 3 bases at V and 4 bases at J, with 16 bases between the two ends. The germline CDR1 and CDR2 sequences are DFQATT and SNEGSKA (reference sequence). The CDR3 runs to 15 residues. Here the CDR3 reads CSARETVKTNQPQHF. CDR3 DNA: TGCAGTGCTAGGGAGACAGTGAAGACAAATCAGCCCCAGCATTTT.